What follows are 12 T cell receptor beta chains derived from one specimen sequenced in a study of blood T cell repertoires in COVID-19 (dated by TCRdb to the early 2020s). The library was obtained by the immunoSEQ multiplex PCR assay. TCRdb carries this immuneACCESS record with in-frame sequences only. Its versions omit some clonotypes, under half of them owing to an unresolved V gene in the studies checked, with the rest unexplained. The sample yields 150,000 to 200,000 clones; around nine tenths were counted once. The ten largest clones capture approximately 4.5% of the sample. Sequencing input: peripheral blood. These receptors were obtained from a human donor in a cohort sampled during active COVID-19.

This clone occurred once. V is TRBV18 and J is TRBJ1-4; no clear D. This CDR3 contains 14 residues. Germline V gene lookup returns CDR1 KGHSH and CDR2 LQKENI. Trimming removed 2 bases at V and 8 bases at J, with 12 bases between. CDR3 DNA sequence: TGTGCCAGCTCACCAACGGGGTTGGGGGAAAAACTGTTTTTT. Amino acid sequence: CASSPTGLGEKLFF.

This clone was counted only a few times. This chain connects TRBV30 to TRBJ1-2; D may be TRBD1 (6 bases). Trimming shortened V by 0 bases and J by 4 bases, and 12 bases separated the two germline ends. The CDR3 is 14 amino acids. Germline-derived CDR1 and CDR2 are GTSNPN and SVGIG (reference sequence). DNA of the CDR3: TGTGCCTGGAGTGTACAGGGCCGTATCTATGGCTACACCTTC. Translating it yields CAWSVQGRIYGYTF. The full variable domain, with the rest looked up from reference TRBV30 and TRBJ1-2, is SQTIHQWPATLVQPVGSPLSLECTVEGTSNPNLYWYRQAAGRGLQLLFYSVGIGQISSEVPQNLSASRPQDRQFILSSKKLLLSDSGFYLCAWSVQGRIYGYTFGSGTRLTVV.

The chain combines TRBV14 with TRBJ2-3, with a weak D call TRBD1 (5 bases). The CDR3 has 14 amino acids. Trimming pared 4 bases from V and 1 base from J, leaving 9 bases between. Per the germline V gene, CDR1 is SGHDN and CDR2 is FVKESK. The CDR3 nucleotides are TGTGCCAGCAGCCGGAAACAGGGCACAGATACGCAGTATTTT. This codes for CASSRKQGTDTQYF.

The chain links TRBV19 to TRBJ1-2; 8 nucleotides line up with TRBD1. With V trimmed by 3 bases and J by 5 bases, 5 bases remained unmatched. Per germline, CDR1 LNHDA and CDR2 SQIVND (reference sequence). This CDR3 is 14 amino acids long. The CDR3 bases are TGTGCCAGTAGTATGGAACAGGGGGTTTATGGCTACACCTTC. This encodes CASSMEQGVYGYTF.

The V and J genes are TRBV5-4 and TRBJ1-4; possibly TRBD1 for D (6 bases). Looked up from germline, CDR1 is SGHNT and CDR2 is YYREEE (reference sequence). The V end was cut by 5 bases, the J end by 6 bases, with 14 bases between. The CDR3 consists of 14 residues. CDR3 loop: CASSSGQFDEKLFF. The CDR3 DNA sequence: TGTGCCAGCAGTTCTGGACAGTTTGATGAAAAACTGTTTTTT.

V and J are TRBV6-5 and TRBJ1-4, with TRBD1 as a possible D gene (6 bases). There are 14 residues in the CDR3. Germline values: CDR1 MNHEY, CDR2 SVGAGI. V gave up 0 bases and J gave up 8 bases, with 10 bases separating them. CDR3 nucleotides: TGTGCCAGCAGTTACTCGGGGGCGCGGGAAAAACTGTTTTTT. Protein sequence: CASSYSGAREKLFF.

The chain has TRBV15 and TRBJ1-4; 9 nucleotides line up with TRBD1. Germline CDR1 and CDR2: LNHNV and YYDKDF (reference sequence). The V and J ends lost 3 bases and 5 bases, in that order; junction bases with no gene match: 4. The CDR3 has 15 residues. This CDR3 reads CATSRGGTGNEKLFF. CDR3 sequence (DNA): TGTGCCACCAGCAGGGGGGGGACAGGGAATGAAAAACTGTTTTTT.

This clone occurred once. The V gene is TRBV6-5, the J gene TRBJ1-6, with D possibly TRBD1 on 5 matching bases. The CDR3 has 15 amino acids. From germline, CDR1 is MNHEY and CDR2 SVGAGI. The ends were cut back, 0 bases at V and 10 bases at J, with 13 bases in the middle. CDR3 in amino acids: CASSYSRRGQSPLHF. In DNA form, the CDR3 reads TGTGCCAGCAGTTACTCGAGGAGGGGTCAGTCACCCCTCCACTTT.

This chain connects TRBV18 to TRBJ2-7, with D possibly being TRBD1 (5 bases). Between the trimmed V and J ends, which lost 4 bases and 5 bases, there was a span of 6 bases. Germline CDR1 is KGHSH and CDR2 is LQKENI. This CDR3 spans 11 amino acids. This CDR3 reads CASSRGDEQYF. The CDR3 coding sequence is TGTGCCAGCTCACGGGGCGACGAGCAGTACTTC.

V usage is TRBV9 and J usage is TRBJ2-7; 9 bases fit TRBD2. The V gene's germline CDR1 is SGDLS and CDR2 YYNGEE. This CDR3 comprises 15 residues. The junction had 9 bases not matched to a gene; V was cut back by 4 bases and J by 4 bases. The CDR3 bases are TGTGCCAGCAGCCCACGGGTAGCGGGGGAGTACGAGCAGTACTTC. This sequence encodes CASSPRVAGEYEQYF.

V is TRBV4-3 and J is TRBJ1-1; no firm D call. This CDR3 is built from 15 residues. CDR1 and CDR2 (germline): LGHNA, YSLEER. V was trimmed by 0 bases and J by 4 bases, leaving 12 bases between them. CDR3 nucleotides: TGCGCCAGCAGCCAAGAAGCGGCTAAGGGCACTGAAGCTTTCTTT. It yields the protein CASSQEAAKGTEAFF.

The CDR3 DNA is TGTGCCAGCAGCTTAGGTGGACAGAAAACGCAGCAGTACTTC. This encodes CASSLGGQKTQQYF. The gene calls are TRBV7-6 and TRBJ2-7, with D perhaps TRBD1 (6 bases). V was trimmed by 1 base and J by 8 bases, leaving 15 bases between them. Germline CDR1 reads SGHVS; CDR2 reads FNYEAQ. CDR3 length equals 14 residues.